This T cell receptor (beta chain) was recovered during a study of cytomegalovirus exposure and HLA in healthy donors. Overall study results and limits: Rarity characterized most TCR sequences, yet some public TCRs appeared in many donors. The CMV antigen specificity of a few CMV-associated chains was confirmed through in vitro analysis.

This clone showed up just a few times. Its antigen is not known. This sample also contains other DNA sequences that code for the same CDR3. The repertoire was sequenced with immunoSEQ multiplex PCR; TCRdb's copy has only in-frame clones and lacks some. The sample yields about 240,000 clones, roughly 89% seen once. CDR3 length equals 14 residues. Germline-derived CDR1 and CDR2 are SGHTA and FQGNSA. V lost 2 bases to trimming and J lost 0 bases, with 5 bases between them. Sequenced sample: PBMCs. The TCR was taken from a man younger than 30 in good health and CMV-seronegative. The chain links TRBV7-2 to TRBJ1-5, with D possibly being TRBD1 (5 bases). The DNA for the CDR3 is TGTGCCAGCAGCTTACAGGGTAGCAATCAGCCCCAGCATTTT. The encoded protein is CASSLQGSNQPQHF.